This T cell receptor beta chain was sequenced during a study of blood T cell repertoires in COVID-19. Study background: Sources were T cells, B-cell-depleted T cells, or PBMCs; the material itself was cDNA or gDNA.

J gave up 5 bases and V 9 bases, and 14 bases lay outside the gene matches. This CDR3 contains 17 residues. CDR1 SNHLY and CDR2 FYNNEI come from the germline V gene. A single count supports this clone. Per the original methods: For nucleated cells, counts were estimated from reference gene primer amplification. Some clones are missing from TCRdb's copy, which holds only in-frame ones; the method was immunoSEQ multiplex PCR. The V and J calls and clone size were taken over from that table, and D and trimming were inferred from the DNA. The sample contains around 350,000 clones, about 87% of which appear only once.

This rearrangement joins TRBV2 to TRBJ2-5, with 14 bases lining up with TRBD2. Sequencing used peripheral blood. The origin of this receptor is a human donor in a cohort sampled during active COVID-19. The CDR3 here is CARAPPTSGRAGETQYF. DNA of the CDR3: TGTGCCAGAGCCCCCCCGACTAGCGGGAGGGCCGGGGAGACCCAGTACTTC.